What follows are 27 T cell receptor beta chains derived from one specimen sequenced in a study of response to subunit inactivated influenza vaccine. TCRdb analysed the RT-PCR reads with MiXCR anew, one entry per CDR3 protein. The profile shows hundreds of thousands of distinct CDR3 sequences, around 14% of them singletons. Sequencing was performed on PBMCs from blood, taken about 12 days after vaccination. These receptors all stem from a man aged 50 or older who received an inactivated influenza vaccine.

The chain employs TRBV6-1 and TRBJ1-6; no firm D call. Trimming took off 5 bases at V and 2 bases at J, with 13 bases between the two ends. The CDR3 covers 16 residues. Germline V gene lookup returns CDR1 MNHNS and CDR2 SASEGT. The CDR3, as DNA: TGTGCCAGCAGTACGATTACCGGACCCTATAATTCACCCCTCCACTTT. Its translation: CASSTITGPYNSPLHF.

This clonotype was seen a few times. This chain connects TRBV11-2 to TRBJ1-5; the D is unclear. The V end was cut by 2 bases, the J end by 5 bases, with 7 bases between. Germline assignment: CDR1 SGHAT and CDR2 FQNNGV. There are 13 residues in the CDR3. The CDR3 DNA sequence: TGTGCCAGCAGCTTATACTATGATCAGCCCCAGCATTTT. The encoded protein is CASSLYYDQPQHF.

The chain recombines TRBV24-1 with TRBJ2-5; TRBD2 aligns across 10 bases. The CDR3 runs 15 residues. V shed 6 bases and J 0 bases; nucleotides not matched to a gene: 3. CDR1 and CDR2 from the germline V gene are KGHDR and SFDVKD. The CDR3: CATSLGLANQETQYF. The CDR3 DNA reads TGTGCCACCAGTCTGGGACTAGCGAACCAAGAGACCCAGTACTTC.

This rearrangement joins TRBV12-3 or TRBV12-4 to TRBJ1-3; D is possibly TRBD1 (5 bases). The CDR3 sequence is 15 residues long. V was shortened by 2 bases and J by 2 bases, with 10 bases between the two germline ends. In DNA, the CDR3 is TGTGCCAGCAGTTTATGGGGGATAACTGGAAACACCATATATTTT. This codes for CASSLWGITGNTIYF.

The genes are TRBV20-1 and TRBJ2-7, with a possible D match to TRBD2 (5 bases). The V end was cut by 3 bases, the J end by 0 bases, with 9 bases between. Germline assignment: CDR1 DFQATT and CDR2 SNEGSKA (reference sequence). This CDR3 is 13 amino acids long. CDR3 region: CSARELASYEQYF. In nucleotides, the CDR3 is TGCAGTGCTAGGGAGCTAGCCTCCTACGAGCAGTACTTC.

V gene TRBV10-3 combines with J gene TRBJ2-5, with 8 bases fitting TRBD1. Germline CDR1 and CDR2: ENHRY and SYGVKD. With V trimmed by 0 bases and J by 0 bases, 12 bases remained unmatched. The CDR3 is 19 amino acids. The CDR3 reads CAISESRRGQPLYQETQYF. CDR3 in DNA: TGTGCCATCAGTGAGTCGCGCAGGGGGCAGCCACTGTACCAAGAGACCCAGTACTTC.

This clonotype was seen a few times. The J gene is TRBJ1-1, the V gene TRBV29-1, with 7 bases matching TRBD1. CDR1 SQVTM and CDR2 ANQGSEA come from the germline V gene. Trimming cost V 7 bases and J 5 bases; bases outside gene matches: 10. The CDR3 covers 13 residues. The DNA for the CDR3 is TGCAGCGCCCTTGACAGGGTAGGAACTGAAGCTTTCTTT. It yields the protein CSALDRVGTEAFF.

V is TRBV5-1 and J is TRBJ2-5; D not resolved. This CDR3 comprises 17 residues. CDR1 and CDR2 (germline): SGHRS, YFSETQ. Trimming removed 0 bases from V and 5 bases from J, with 20 bases in between. The CDR3 protein is CASSLAIGSPKLETQYF. The DNA for the CDR3 is TGCGCCAGCAGCTTGGCCATCGGGTCACCTAAGCTCGAGACCCAGTACTTC. The whole variable domain, filled in from reference TRBV5-1 and TRBJ2-5, reads KAGVTQTPRYLIKTRGQQVTLSCSPISGHRSVSWYQQTPGQGLQFLFEYFSETQRNKGNFPGRFSGRQFSNSRSEMNVSTLELGDSALYLCASSLAIGSPKLETQYFGPGTRLLVL.

In its sample, this clonotype was seen a few times. V usage is TRBV27 and J usage is TRBJ2-7; TRBD1 matches at 10 bases. CDR1 is MNHEY and CDR2 is SMNVEV in the germline V gene (reference sequence). Germline trimming cut 8 bases from V and 6 bases from J; bases unmatched to any gene: 10. This CDR3 spans 14 amino acids. Here the CDR3 DNA reads TGTGCCAGCCACTATTCGGGACAGGGGTCCGAGCAGTACTTC. Protein sequence: CASHYSGQGSEQYF.

V and J are TRBV10-3 and TRBJ2-1; 11 bases are shared with TRBD2. The CDR3 covers 15 residues. V shed 4 bases, J shed 6 bases, and the junction held 5 bases outside the gene matches. Germline lookup yields CDR1 ENHRY and CDR2 SYGVKD. The CDR3 spells CAISVGTSGFNEQFF. DNA for the CDR3: TGTGCCATCAGTGTCGGGACTAGCGGTTTCAATGAGCAGTTCTTC.

The rearrangement links TRBV20-1 to TRBJ2-1, with TRBD2 matching over 9 bases. CDR3 length: 13 residues. The V segment lost 5 bases and the J segment 4 bases; nucleotides outside the gene matches: 3. Looked up from germline, CDR1 is DFQATT and CDR2 is SNEGSKA (reference sequence). The CDR3 loop reads CSAVSGSYNEQFF. Written as DNA, the CDR3 is TGCAGTGCTGTTAGCGGGAGTTACAATGAGCAGTTCTTC.

This clonotype has only a few counts. The J gene is TRBJ2-3, the V gene TRBV7-8; 9 bases map to TRBD1. Germline CDR1 reads SGHVS; CDR2 reads FQNEAQ. This CDR3 has 18 residues. Trimming removed 5 bases from V and 3 bases from J; junction bases left unmatched: 15. Here the CDR3 DNA reads TGTGCCAGCAGCCCGCGGACTATGACAGGGGGTACAACAGATACGCAGTATTTT. It is translated as CASSPRTMTGGTTDTQYF. Using reference TRBV7-8 and TRBJ2-3 for the parts outside the CDR3, the full variable domain is GAGVSQSPRYKVAKRGQDVALRCDPISGHVSLFWYQQALGQGPEFLTYFQNEAQLDKSGLPSDRFFAERPEGSVSTLKIQRTQQEDSAVYLCASSPRTMTGGTTDTQYFGPGTRLTVL.

Of note for this clonotype: The junction differs from germline at one of its ends, possibly a read error. The chain employs TRBV19 and TRBJ2-3; 9 bases are shared with TRBD1. There are 16 residues in the CDR3. Germline V gene data show CDR1 as LNHDA and CDR2 as SQIVND (reference sequence). The CDR3 region is CASSNRGHTSTDMQYF. The CDR3 DNA sequence: TGTGCCAGTAGCAACAGGGGGCATACTAGCACAGATATGCAGTATTTT.

This clonotype was counted ten times or more. The chain has TRBV20-1 and TRBJ1-5; a weak D match, TRBD1 (5 bases). Germline CDR1 and CDR2: DFQATT and SNEGSKA (reference sequence). CDR3 length: 13 amino acids. The V end lost 0 bases, the J end lost 9 bases, and 12 bases lay between the germline ends. CDR3 protein: CSAREQTGGPQHF. Here the CDR3 DNA reads TGCAGTGCTAGAGAACAGACCGGGGGGCCCCAGCATTTT.

The V gene is TRBV6-2 or TRBV6-3, the J gene TRBJ1-2; D might be TRBD1 (6 bases). The CDR3 covers 16 residues. In germline, CDR1 is MNHEY, CDR2 SVGEGT. Trimming took 7 bases from V and 4 from J, leaving 22 bases between them. CDR3 sequence (DNA): TGTGCCAGCAATCCCCGGGACACCCCACGAGGCTATGGCTACACCTTC. Amino acid sequence: CASNPRDTPRGYGYTF.

This clonotype was seen a handful of times. A much bigger clone sits one base away, suggesting this may be a read error. The chain combines TRBV9 with TRBJ2-1; 8 bases align to TRBD1. The length of the CDR3 is 13 residues. The junction had 2 bases not matched to a gene; V was cut back by 3 bases and J by 6 bases. Germline CDR1 and CDR2: SGDLS and YYNGEE. Here the CDR3 DNA reads TGTGCCAGCAGCGGGACAGGGTTCAATGAGCAGTTCTTC. Encoded protein: CASSGTGFNEQFF.

V and J are TRBV6-2 or TRBV6-3 and TRBJ1-3, with 9 bases that match TRBD1. CDR1 and CDR2 from the germline V gene are MNHEY and SVGEGT. The J segment lost 2 bases and the V segment lost 4 bases, leaving 3 bases of the junction unmatched. The CDR3 runs to 15 residues. The CDR3 DNA is TGTGCCAGCAGTTCGTGGACAGGGGCTGGAAACACCATATATTTT. Translating gives CASSSWTGAGNTIYF.

The chain combines TRBV6-5 with TRBJ2-7; D is perhaps TRBD1 (5 bases). V lost 0 bases and J lost 0, with 9 bases in between. Per the germline V gene, CDR1 is MNHEY and CDR2 is SVGAGI. CDR3 size: 15 residues. CDR3 DNA sequence: TGTGCCAGCAGTTACTCGACAGCTATCTCCTACGAGCAGTACTTC. This gives the protein CASSYSTAISYEQYF.

This clonotype came up a few times. The rearrangement links TRBV27 to TRBJ2-1, with D maybe TRBD1 (6 bases). Germline CDR1 is MNHEY and CDR2 is SMNVEV (reference sequence). The CDR3 runs to 13 residues. V was pared by 5 bases and J by 8 bases, with 13 bases between. The CDR3 bases are TGTGCCAGCAGTCAACAACAGGGCTATGAGCAGTTCTTC. This sequence encodes CASSQQQGYEQFF.

This chain links TRBV19 with TRBJ2-2, with 7 bases matching TRBD2. Germline V gives CDR1 LNHDA, CDR2 SQIVND (reference sequence). With 2 bases clipped from V and 7 bases from J, the junction kept 16 bases outside the gene matches. The CDR3 runs to 18 residues. CDR3 bases: TGTGCCAGTAGTATACCTTGGCTCAGGGAGGGCTTCGGCGGGGAGCTGTTTTTT. It encodes CASSIPWLREGFGGELFF.

The rearrangement links TRBV5-1 to TRBJ2-2; 7 bases align to TRBD2. CDR3 length: 15 residues. Per germline, CDR1 SGHRS and CDR2 YFSETQ. Germline trimming cut 4 bases from V and 1 base from J; bases unmatched to any gene: 4. CDR3 coding DNA: TGCGCCAGCAGCGGGGGGGGACGGAACACCGGGGAGCTGTTTTTT. Its protein is CASSGGGRNTGELFF.

V is TRBV20-1 and J is TRBJ2-2; no clear D. The CDR3 is 17 residues long. Germline V lookup: CDR1 DFQATT, CDR2 SNEGSKA (reference sequence). Trimming removed 6 bases at V and 4 bases at J, with 24 bases between. The CDR3 nucleotides read TGCAGTGCGAGCAACCTACTCCTCCCAAAGAGCACCGGGGAGCTGTTTTTT. The encoded protein is CSASNLLLPKSTGELFF.

This clonotype was found a few times. The V and J genes are TRBV20-1 and TRBJ2-7; D not resolved. This CDR3 region has 13 residues. Germline V lookup: CDR1 DFQATT, CDR2 SNEGSKA (reference sequence). The V end was cut by 0 bases, the J end by 0 bases, with 6 bases between. This CDR3 reads CSAREAYSYEQYF. The CDR3 DNA reads as TGCAGTGCTAGAGAGGCATACTCCTACGAGCAGTACTTC.

This clonotype was observed a few times. The chain recombines TRBV6-5 with TRBJ1-2; tentative D call: TRBD1 (5 bases). Looked up from germline, CDR1 is MNHEY and CDR2 is SVGAGI. The length of the CDR3 is 17 residues. V dropped 2 bases and J dropped 5 bases, with 21 bases sitting between them. In DNA, the CDR3 is TGTGCCAGCAGTTACGACTGGGCACGTGGAGGGGAATATGGCTACACCTTC. Residues: CASSYDWARGGEYGYTF.

The chain uses TRBV7-8 and TRBJ2-1; 7 bases match TRBD2. V was clipped by 7 bases and J by 8 bases; unmatched bases: 8. CDR1 is SGHVS, CDR2 FQNEAQ, per germline. The CDR3 covers 13 residues. The CDR3 DNA is TGTGCCAGCACCAGCAGAGGGAGGGATGAGCAGTTCTTC. Translating gives CASTSRGRDEQFF.

This clonotype occurred many times. The chain couples TRBV14 to TRBJ1-1; TRBD1 aligns across 8 bases. The CDR3 contains 13 residues. V was pared by 7 bases and J by 4 bases, with 5 bases of the junction left unmatched. CDR1 and CDR2 from the germline V gene are SGHDN and FVKESK. CDR3 in amino acids: CASTLGQATEAFF. The CDR3 coding sequence is TGTGCCAGCACCTTGGGACAGGCCACTGAAGCTTTCTTT.

This clonotype came up many times. This chain connects TRBV7-9 to TRBJ2-7; 7 positions match TRBD1. The germline gives CDR1 SEHNR, CDR2 FQNEAQ (reference sequence). The J segment lost 6 bases and the V segment lost 5 bases, leaving 10 bases of the junction unmatched. The CDR3 runs to 14 residues. CDR3 region: CASSPPGTEGEQYF. The CDR3 bases are TGTGCCAGCAGCCCACCCGGGACAGAAGGCGAGCAGTACTTC.